One sample yielded the 8 T cell receptor beta chains listed below, sequenced in a study of shared clonotypes between healthy human individuals. This table comes from immunoSEQ multiplex PCR, and its TCRdb copy is limited to in-frame clones, with some not included. The sample lists 1.5 million to 1.9 million clones, under 99% seen once, with about 0.45% in the top ten. Material for sequencing was naive CD4+ T cells sorted from blood. Subset specified: CD45RA+ positively selected. These receptors were taken from a man aged 25-40 years in good health.

The CDR3 DNA reads TGTGCCAGCAGCCCGGTAGCGGATACCTACGAGCAGTACTTC. Its protein is CASSPVADTYEQYF. The chain employs TRBV5-6 and TRBJ2-7, with D maybe TRBD2 (6 bases). The germline CDR1 and CDR2 sequences are SGHDT and YYEEEE. Trimming left V 4 bases short and J 2 bases short, with 13 bases between. This CDR3 has 14 amino acids.

The chain is built from TRBV19 and TRBJ2-3; D remains unclear. V lost 2 bases and J lost 2, with 8 bases in between. CDR3 size: 14 residues. Germline-derived CDR1 and CDR2 are LNHDA and SQIVND (reference sequence). The CDR3 is CASSIWQATDTQYF. CDR3 nucleotide sequence: TGTGCCAGTAGTATATGGCAGGCCACAGATACGCAGTATTTT.

This chain connects TRBV11-2 to TRBJ2-3, with 11 bases that match TRBD1. The germline V gene has CDR1 SGHAT and CDR2 FQNNGV. The V and J ends lost 1 base and 4 bases, in that order; junction bases with no gene match: 10. The CDR3 loop spans 18 amino acids. The CDR3 loop is CASSLGIVGTGGPDTQYF. The CDR3 DNA reads TGTGCCAGCAGCTTAGGAATCGTGGGGACAGGGGGACCAGATACGCAGTATTTT.

CDR3: CASSFPPANPGDTGELFF. CDR3 sequence (DNA): TGTGCCAGCAGTTTTCCCCCTGCAAACCCTGGGGACACCGGGGAGCTGTTTTTT. The gene calls are TRBV28 and TRBJ2-2; D is uncertain. Trimming removed 3 bases at V and 3 bases at J, with 20 bases between. There are 18 residues in the CDR3. The germline V gene has CDR1 MDHEN and CDR2 SYDVKM.

V and J are TRBV10-3 and TRBJ2-3, with TRBD2 matching 7 bases. The CDR3 contains 15 residues. Germline V gene data show CDR1 as ENHRY and CDR2 as SYGVKD. After removal of 6 bases from V and 5 bases from J, the junction contained 11 bases not matched to a gene. The CDR3 here is CAIRTIREVEDTQYF. The CDR3 DNA is TGTGCCATCAGGACGATACGGGAGGTGGAAGATACGCAGTATTTT.

The J gene is TRBJ2-1, the V gene TRBV5-1; 9 bases line up with TRBD2. Germline CDR1 is SGHRS and CDR2 is YFSETQ. The length of the CDR3 is 15 residues. Trimming took 4 bases from V and 9 from J; bases not matched to a gene: 11. The CDR3 coding sequence is TGCGCCAGCAGCGGGGGACTAGCCCTTGGCGGTGAGCAGTTCTTC. Amino acid sequence: CASSGGLALGGEQFF.

This clone was found once. No conserved phenylalanine or tryptophan ends this CDR3, so it is likely a read error. The DNA is left out, because the CDR3 cannot be placed on it with certainty; the CDR3 is given as TCRdb lists it. The chain joins TRBV20-1 to TRBJ2-7; no DNA check was done on the table's D call, TRBD2. Germline V gene sequence: CDR1 DFQATT, CDR2 SNEGSKA (reference sequence). The CDR3 has 10 residues if both end residues are counted. CDR3 in amino acids: CSATSGCLYR.

V and J are TRBV27 and TRBJ2-1; 9 positions match TRBD1. The J segment lost 3 bases and the V segment lost 7 bases, leaving 10 bases of the junction unmatched. There are 16 residues in the CDR3. Germline V CDR1 and CDR2: MNHEY, SMNVEV (reference sequence). In DNA form, the CDR3 reads TGTGCCAGCATGACCGGGACAGGGCAATTCTACAATGAGCAGTTCTTC. It is translated as CASMTGTGQFYNEQFF.